The 3 T cell receptor beta chains reported below all come from one sample, sequenced in a study of patients and donors after allogeneic stem cell transplantation (dated by TCRdb to the early 2020s). The library was generated by RT-PCR. Sequencing instrument: NextSeq 550. The public reads were run again by TCRdb, first through fastp at Q25 and then through MiXCR, and only productive beta chains were kept. All rows with the same CDR3 protein become a single entry with the most common DNA and genes. Present in this sample are 410,000 or so distinct CDR3 sequences, 16% of which were seen just once. The ten largest clones add up to 7.2% of the sample. The material sequenced was blood, either unsorted or a sorted T cell fraction (not recorded which). These receptors came from a human donor who was either an allogeneic HSCT recipient or a stem cell or donor lymphocyte infusion donor (not recorded which). It is not recorded whose cells these are; they may come from a transplant donor.

The genes are TRBV2 and TRBJ1-5, with a tentative D call TRBD1 (5 bases). This CDR3 comprises 15 residues. Germline CDR1 reads SNHLY; CDR2 reads FYNNEI. V was shortened by 1 base and J by 0 bases, with 7 bases between the two germline ends. The CDR3: CASSEGGYSNQPQHF. The CDR3 bases are TGTGCCAGCAGTGAAGGGGGGTATAGCAATCAGCCCCAGCATTTT.

This clonotype was picked up a small number of times. The chain is built from TRBV12-3 or TRBV12-4 and TRBJ1-6; 10 bases fit TRBD1. The CDR3 has 16 amino acids. V trimming: 2 bases; J trimming: 7 bases; junction bases outside the gene matches: 5. CDR3 protein: CASSLTDRGWNSPLHF. CDR3 bases: TGTGCCAGCAGTTTAACGGACAGGGGGTGGAATTCACCCCTCCACTTT.

V usage is TRBV12-3 or TRBV12-4 and J usage is TRBJ1-4; 8 bases fit TRBD1. Trimming at V came to 6 bases and at J to 3 bases, leaving 3 bases not matched to a gene. The CDR3 sequence is 14 residues long. In DNA form, the CDR3 reads TGTGCCAGCAGACAGACAGGGGCTAATGAAAAACTGTTTTTT. Amino acid sequence: CASRQTGANEKLFF.